The subject of this entry is one T cell receptor (beta chain). Other nucleotide sequences from this sample produce the same CDR3. Trimming cost V 1 base and J 4 bases, with 11 bases left between them. This CDR3 is 15 amino acids long. In germline, CDR1 is SGDLS, CDR2 YYNGEE. All trial patients relapsed after autologous stem cell transplantation. The data are from a study of PD-1 blockade in classical Hodgkin lymphoma. The table came from immunoSEQ multiplex PCR; TCRdb's copy has only in-frame clones and leaves some out. Of about 150,000 clones in the sample, 78% were seen once. Sequences were derived from peripheral blood mononuclear cells (PBMCs), sampled before the second cycle of nivolumab. The source of this sequence is a human donor with classical Hodgkin lymphoma. This chain joins TRBV9 and TRBJ2-2; tentative D call: TRBD1 (5 bases). The CDR3 coding sequence is TGTGCCAGCAGCGTAACTGGGGCAGGCACCGGGGAGCTGTTTTTT. Translating gives CASSVTGAGTGELFF.